The 11 T cell receptor beta chains below were found in one sample sequenced in a study of blood T cell repertoires in COVID-19. Generated by immunoSEQ multiplex PCR, the TCRdb table keeps only in-frame clones and is missing some. Of a few hundred thousand clones in the sample, roughly 90% were seen once. The sequencing sample was made of peripheral blood. The source of these receptors is a woman younger than 45 with COVID-19, enrolled during active disease.

The gene calls are TRBV11-3 and TRBJ2-1; 8 bases agree with TRBD2. The V gene end was trimmed by 5 bases and the J gene end by 0 bases; junction bases not matched to a gene: 15. The CDR3 is made up of 19 amino acids. Germline V lookup: CDR1 SGHNT, CDR2 YENEEA. CDR3 nucleotides: TGTGCCAGCAGCCTAGGGGTTAGCGGGGCTCTGAGCTCCTACAATGAGCAGTTCTTC. Translating gives CASSLGVSGALSSYNEQFF.

The V call is TRBV9, the J call TRBJ2-5; 7 bases map to TRBD2. This CDR3 region has 15 residues. Germline loops: CDR1 SGDLS, CDR2 YYNGEE. With V trimmed by 0 bases and J by 5 bases, 7 bases remained unmatched. This CDR3 is CASSVGIGEGETQYF. DNA of the CDR3: TGTGCCAGCAGCGTAGGGATAGGGGAGGGGGAGACCCAGTACTTC.

The chain carries TRBV7-2 and TRBJ1-5; TRBD1 is a possible D gene (6 bases). Deletions cut 5 bases from V and 5 bases from J, with 13 bases between. CDR3 length equals 14 residues. The germline gives CDR1 SGHTA, CDR2 FQGNSA. The CDR3: CASSPNRVHQPQHF. CDR3 sequence (DNA): TGTGCCAGCAGCCCAAACAGGGTCCATCAGCCCCAGCATTTT.

This clone is a singleton in its sample. The chain combines TRBV14 with TRBJ2-5; the match to TRBD2 covers 10 bases. The length of the CDR3 is 15 residues. The J segment lost 5 bases and the V segment lost 0 bases, leaving 3 bases of the junction unmatched. Germline V gene lookup returns CDR1 SGHDN and CDR2 FVKESK. The CDR3 bases are TGTGCCAGCAGCCAAGAGGCTAGCGGGGGTGAGACCCAGTACTTC. Translating it yields CASSQEASGGETQYF.

V usage is TRBV6-5 and J usage is TRBJ1-4; 7 bases align to TRBD1. The ends lost 2 bases at V and 8 bases at J; junction bases unmatched: 11. Germline V lookup: CDR1 MNHEY, CDR2 SVGAGI. This CDR3 has 16 residues. The CDR3 is CASSYAYQGVGEKLFF. CDR3 bases: TGTGCCAGCAGTTACGCATATCAGGGGGTAGGAGAAAAACTGTTTTTT.

This clone was observed a handful of times. This chain links TRBV7-6 with TRBJ1-1, with a weak D call TRBD1 (5 bases). The CDR3 runs 18 residues. Germline V lookup: CDR1 SGHVS, CDR2 FNYEAQ. Trimming pared 3 bases from V and 0 bases from J, leaving 20 bases between. In DNA, the CDR3 is TGTGCCAGCAGCTTGGTTGGAGGGGCCGTAGGCATGAACACTGAAGCTTTCTTT. Translated, it gives CASSLVGGAVGMNTEAFF.

The chain has TRBV12-3 or TRBV12-4 and TRBJ1-2; 7 bases agree with TRBD1. The junction had 4 bases not matched to a gene; V was cut back by 7 bases and J by 2 bases. The CDR3 is 13 residues long. In DNA form, the CDR3 reads TGTGCCAGCACCCCGGACAGGAACTATGGCTACACCTTC. This codes for CASTPDRNYGYTF.

V and J are TRBV18 and TRBJ2-5, with 9 positions matching TRBD2. V shed 8 bases, J shed 0 bases, and the junction held 7 bases outside the gene matches. The germline V gene encodes CDR1 KGHSH and CDR2 LQKENI. This CDR3 spans 15 amino acids. The chain's CDR3 is CASASSGGYQETQYF. The DNA for the CDR3 is TGTGCCAGCGCCTCGAGCGGGGGGTACCAAGAGACCCAGTACTTC.

The rearrangement uses TRBV7-2 and TRBJ2-3, with D possibly matching TRBD1 (6 bases). From germline, CDR1 is SGHTA and CDR2 FQGNSA. V was pared by 1 base and J by 4 bases, with 9 bases between. The length of the CDR3 is 14 residues. This chain's CDR3 is CASSLDRAADTQYF. As DNA, the CDR3 is TGTGCCAGCAGCTTAGACAGGGCCGCAGATACGCAGTATTTT.

The chain combines TRBV12-5 with TRBJ1-1; TRBD1 matches 11 bases. The germline V gene has CDR1 LGHNT and CDR2 FRNRAP. The V segment lost 6 bases and the J segment 7 bases; nucleotides outside the gene matches: 7. This CDR3 has 14 residues. The CDR3 nucleotides read TGTGCTAGTGGCTTCGGACAGGGGGCCAGTGAAGCTTTCTTT. This translates into CASGFGQGASEAFF.

This chain connects TRBV5-1 to TRBJ2-3, with unresolved D. Per the germline V gene, CDR1 is SGHRS and CDR2 is YFSETQ. The length of the CDR3 is 13 residues. The V and J ends lost 2 bases and 0 bases respectively, with 4 bases between them. CDR3 amino acids: CASSLQSTDTQYF. The DNA of the CDR3 is TGCGCCAGCAGCTTACAGAGCACAGATACGCAGTATTTT. The variable domain in full, with the rest retrieved from reference TRBV5-1 and TRBJ2-3, is KAGVTQTPRYLIKTRGQQVTLSCSPISGHRSVSWYQQTPGQGLQFLFEYFSETQRNKGNFPGRFSGRQFSNSRSEMNVSTLELGDSALYLCASSLQSTDTQYFGPGTRLTVL.